A selection of T cell receptor beta chains follows, all from one sample in a study of T cells expressing NK-cell markers. Each CDR3 protein gets one entry in TCRdb, which reprocessed the 5' RACE reads and gives no DNA. This sample's table has 140,000 to 150,000 distinct CDR3 sequences. The sequencing sample was made of blood T cells: a sorted CD56 or NKG2C T cell subset, CD4+ or CD8+ T cells, or bulk PBMC T cells (not recorded which). These receptors all come from a man in his late teens or twenties in good health. Each CDR3 is given with its conserved first and last residue. Each record gives: CDR3 protein, J gene, CDR3 length, V gene.

CASSFPGMGGYTF	TRBJ1-2	13	TRBV5-4
CASSVGHSNTGELFF	TRBJ2-2	15	TRBV9
CASSQFSGYNEQFF	TRBJ2-1	14	TRBV4-1
CASQRQGTGEQYF	TRBJ2-7	13	TRBV7-9
CASSGGQGHTEAFF	TRBJ1-1	14	TRBV9
CASSPAGSPTLHF	TRBJ1-6	13	TRBV12-3/TRBV12-4
CASSPTGYTGELFF	TRBJ2-2	14	TRBV7-7
CAWSPGHYNEQFF	TRBJ2-1	13	TRBV30
CASGTHGSPLHF	TRBJ1-6	12	TRBV12-5
CASGLRYEQYF	TRBJ2-7	11	TRBV27
CASTPAPWGNQPQHF	TRBJ1-5	15	TRBV27
CASSPGWGTRDTEAFF	TRBJ1-1	16	TRBV5-4
CASSLGSNTGAGANVLTF	TRBJ2-6	18	TRBV12-3/TRBV12-4
CASSFFRDTGRYEQYF	TRBJ2-7	16	TRBV12-3/TRBV12-4
CSAYQPGLAYEQYF	TRBJ2-7	14	TRBV20-1
CASSQTDSSGANVLTF	TRBJ2-6	16	TRBV18
CASRGPMNQPQHF	TRBJ1-5	13	TRBV28
CASSDSYGEAFF	TRBJ1-1	12	TRBV6-4
CASSPLTGGAGANVLTF	TRBJ2-6	17	TRBV27
CASGQNNSPLHF	TRBJ1-6	12	TRBV2
CASSYSPASETQYF	TRBJ2-5	14	TRBV6-5
CASSQVMGGNTEAFF	TRBJ1-1	15	TRBV4-1
CASSQDPGGNTEAFF	TRBJ1-1	15	TRBV3-1
CASSIDRGQEIQETQYF	TRBJ2-5	17	TRBV6-2/TRBV6-3
CASSFVLTGELFF	TRBJ2-2	13	TRBV5-6
CASLPGHSGANVLTF	TRBJ2-6	15	TRBV2
CATSPGSNYNEQFF	TRBJ2-1	14	TRBV15
CASSDVGRTNTGELFF	TRBJ2-2	16	TRBV6-4
CASSLAAKAGTGAYEQYF	TRBJ2-7	18	TRBV5-1
CASSERTYQPQHF	TRBJ1-5	13	TRBV12-3/TRBV12-4
CASSEWEDTEAFF	TRBJ1-1	13	TRBV14
CAWSDASEANVLTF	TRBJ2-6	14	TRBV30
CASSPSAVTYEQYF	TRBJ2-7	14	TRBV5-4
CASRKLGGNEQFF	TRBJ2-1	13	TRBV5-1
CSARDGQDTGELFF	TRBJ2-2	14	TRBV20-1
CASSFPGQGHTGELFF	TRBJ2-2	16	TRBV7-8
CASSLRDSYYSNQPQHF	TRBJ1-5	17	TRBV12-3/TRBV12-4
CASSSEEETQYF	TRBJ2-5	12	TRBV19
CSVGQGYEQFF	TRBJ2-1	11	TRBV29-1
CASTFPGQGLEGAFF	TRBJ1-1	15	TRBV5-1
CASSLTRDYDNEQFF	TRBJ2-1	15	TRBV7-6
CSVDFNRAYNEQFF	TRBJ2-1	14	TRBV29-1
CASSSGTVFNEQFF	TRBJ2-1	14	TRBV12-3/TRBV12-4
CASSPKPGATTLYNEQFF	TRBJ2-1	18	TRBV5-1
CATSDFPRGTQYF	TRBJ2-3	13	TRBV24-1
CASSGAGGFDEQYF	TRBJ2-7	14	TRBV5-1
CASSQVKGEQFF	TRBJ2-1	12	TRBV4-1
CASSLGGGATNEQFF	TRBJ2-1	15	TRBV7-9
CASSLNSRLASEAETQYF	TRBJ2-5	18	TRBV11-2
CASSVGQGGNTIYF	TRBJ1-3	14	TRBV5-5
CASSQGGSEQFF	TRBJ2-1	12	TRBV4-2